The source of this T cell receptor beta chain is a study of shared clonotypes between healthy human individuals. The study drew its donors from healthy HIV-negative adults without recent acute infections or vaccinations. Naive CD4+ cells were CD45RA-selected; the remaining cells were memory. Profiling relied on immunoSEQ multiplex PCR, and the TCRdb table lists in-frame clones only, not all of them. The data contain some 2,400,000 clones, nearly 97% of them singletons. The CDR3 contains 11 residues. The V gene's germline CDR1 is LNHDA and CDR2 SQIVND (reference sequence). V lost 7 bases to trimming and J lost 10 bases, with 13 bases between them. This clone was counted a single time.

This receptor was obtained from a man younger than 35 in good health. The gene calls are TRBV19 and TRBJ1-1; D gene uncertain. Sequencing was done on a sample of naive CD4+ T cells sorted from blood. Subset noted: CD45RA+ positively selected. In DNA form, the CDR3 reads TGTGCCAGTATGTTAGACATCCGAGCTTTCTTT. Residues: CASMLDIRAFF.